Listed here are 18 T cell receptor beta chains from one sample, sequenced in a study of cytomegalovirus exposure and HLA in healthy donors. Sequenced by immunoSEQ multiplex PCR; TCRdb stores in-frame clones only, minus some. This table holds 200,000 to 250,000 clones, around four fifths found once. The sample was PBMCs. The receptors shown here come from a woman in her late teens or twenties in good health and CMV-seronegative.

V is TRBV6-5 and J is TRBJ2-3; tentatively, D is TRBD2 (5 bases). CDR1 and CDR2 (germline): MNHEY, SVGAGI. Trimming stripped 5 bases from V and 1 base from J, with 13 bases between. There are 15 residues in the CDR3. Here the CDR3 DNA reads TGTGCCAGCAGTCCCGACGGGGAAGGCACAGATACGCAGTATTTT. This codes for CASSPDGEGTDTQYF.

The chain combines TRBV30 with TRBJ1-4, with D perhaps matching TRBD1 (6 bases). V was shortened by 4 bases and J by 8 bases, with 14 bases between the two germline ends. In germline, CDR1 is GTSNPN, CDR2 SVGIG (reference sequence). The CDR3 sequence is 13 residues long. CDR3 in amino acids: CAWNRGGGEKLFF. CDR3 bases: TGTGCCTGGAACAGAGGGGGAGGGGAAAAACTGTTTTTT.

The V call is TRBV2, the J call TRBJ1-5; D is unresolved. CDR3 length: 13 residues. V was pared by 9 bases and J by 7 bases, with 16 bases between. Germline V CDR1 and CDR2: SNHLY, FYNNEI. CDR3 bases: TGTGCCAGTAGGAGGGCTGAGCGACAGCCCCAGCATTTT. It encodes CASRRAERQPQHF.

This chain connects TRBV2 to TRBJ1-5, with D unresolved. The ends were cut back, 6 bases at V and 6 bases at J, with 15 bases in the middle. Germline assignment: CDR1 SNHLY and CDR2 FYNNEI. The CDR3 is 14 amino acids. The CDR3 loop is CASSPMGFGQPQHF. The CDR3 bases are TGTGCCAGCAGCCCCATGGGATTTGGTCAGCCCCAGCATTTT.

The chain combines TRBV6-6 with TRBJ1-5, with D perhaps TRBD1 (6 bases). Per the germline V gene, CDR1 is MNHNY and CDR2 is SVGAGI (reference sequence). V lost 6 bases, J lost 7 bases, and 22 bases lay in between. The CDR3 runs 16 residues. In DNA form, the CDR3 reads TGTGCCAGCAGCTTCGGACAGTTGGGCCGGGGACAGCCCCAGCATTTT. As protein: CASSFGQLGRGQPQHF.

The rearrangement uses TRBV28 and TRBJ2-2; 16 nucleotides align to TRBD2. In germline, CDR1 is MDHEN, CDR2 SYDVKM. The J segment lost 10 bases and the V segment lost 7 bases, leaving 21 bases of the junction unmatched. The CDR3 consists of 20 residues. The CDR3 DNA reads TGTGCCAGCATTGGTTTCAGCGCCCCGGGGACTAGCGGGAGGGGGAAGGAGCTGTTTTTT. Amino acid sequence: CASIGFSAPGTSGRGKELFF.

This chain joins TRBV6-5 and TRBJ2-2, with 12 bases that match TRBD2. V lost 6 bases and J lost 4; bases outside the gene matches: 3. The CDR3 spans 15 residues. Germline CDR1 is MNHEY and CDR2 is SVGAGI. For the CDR3, the DNA is TGTGCCAGCAGGCGGACTAGCGGGGCCACCGGGGAGCTGTTTTTT. Its protein product is CASRRTSGATGELFF.

This clone was seen more than once but under ten times. The chain is built from TRBV4-2 and TRBJ1-1; 7 bases align to TRBD1. Per germline, CDR1 LGHNA and CDR2 YNFKEQ. This CDR3 region has 15 residues. The J segment lost 3 bases and the V segment lost 0 bases, leaving 4 bases of the junction unmatched. The CDR3 DNA sequence: TGTGCCAGCAGCCAAGATAACAGGGGAGACACTGAAGCTTTCTTT. Its protein product is CASSQDNRGDTEAFF.

This sequence joins TRBV5-1 and TRBJ2-5, with 8 positions matching TRBD2. The CDR3 has 16 residues. Germline loops: CDR1 SGHRS, CDR2 YFSETQ. The V and J ends lost 1 base and 4 bases, in that order; junction bases with no gene match: 9. The CDR3 DNA reads TGCGCCAGCAGCTTGTTCTCTAGCGGGTCCCCAGAGACCCAGTACTTC. Translation gives CASSLFSSGSPETQYF.

The chain is built from TRBV29-1 and TRBJ2-3, with D maybe TRBD2 (5 bases). The V gene's germline CDR1 is SQVTM and CDR2 ANQGSEA. This CDR3 has 13 residues. The V end lost 8 bases, the J end lost 0 bases, and 12 bases lay between the germline ends. CDR3 sequence (DNA): TGCAGCTCGGATGAGGGAAGCACAGATACGCAGTATTTT. It encodes CSSDEGSTDTQYF.

This rearrangement joins TRBV6-1 to TRBJ1-5; D unclear. This CDR3 comprises 14 residues. The V end was cut by 7 bases, the J end by 3 bases, with 13 bases between. Germline V gives CDR1 MNHNS, CDR2 SASEGT. The CDR3 DNA reads TGTGCCAGCACGTCAGGAATTATCAATCAGCCCCAGCATTTT. Its protein product is CASTSGIINQPQHF.

J is TRBJ2-7 and V is TRBV14; D unresolved. The CDR3 contains 14 residues. Germline loops: CDR1 SGHDN, CDR2 FVKESK. V dropped 5 bases and J dropped 6 bases, with 17 bases sitting between them. The CDR3 nucleotides are TGTGCCAGCAGCTCCTACACCCGACGGTTCGAGCAGTACTTC. It encodes CASSSYTRRFEQYF.

The rearrangement links TRBV7-3 to TRBJ1-1, with a tentative D call TRBD1 (5 bases). CDR1 SGHTA and CDR2 FQGTGA come from the germline V gene. The CDR3 is made up of 13 amino acids. With 5 bases removed from V and 5 bases from J, the gap between germline ends came to 12 bases. Here the CDR3 DNA reads TGTGCCAGCAGCGCACAGGTTTTGACTGAAGCTTTCTTT. This sequence encodes CASSAQVLTEAFF.

This chain uses TRBV29-1 with TRBJ2-1; 8 nucleotides match TRBD2. V dropped 3 bases and J dropped 4; count of bases not matched to a gene: 5. Looked up from germline, CDR1 is SQVTM and CDR2 is ANQGSEA. This CDR3 comprises 14 residues. The CDR3 loop is CSVDPAGAYNEQFF. The CDR3 bases are TGCAGCGTTGACCCAGCGGGGGCTTACAATGAGCAGTTCTTC.

The chain has TRBV28 and TRBJ1-2; TRBD1 agrees at 12 bases. This CDR3 has 14 residues. CDR1 and CDR2 (germline): MDHEN, SYDVKM. J gave up 8 bases and V 3 bases, and 4 bases lay outside the gene matches. For the CDR3, the DNA is TGTGCCAGCAGTTTCCCCGGGACAGGGGGCGGCTACACCTTC. Its protein is CASSFPGTGGGYTF.

The chain recombines TRBV6-1 with TRBJ1-4; 9 nucleotides align to TRBD1. The junction had 6 bases not matched to a gene; V was cut back by 3 bases and J by 7 bases. Germline V gene data show CDR1 as MNHNS and CDR2 as SASEGT. The CDR3 extends over 15 amino acids. The CDR3 DNA sequence: TGTGCCAGCAGTGAGTCAACAGGGGGCGGTGAAAAACTGTTTTTT. Protein: CASSESTGGGEKLFF.

The chain employs TRBV6-1 and TRBJ2-3; D is unclear. V dropped 1 base and J dropped 0 bases, with 11 bases sitting between them. Germline CDR1 reads MNHNS; CDR2 reads SASEGT. CDR3 length equals 16 residues. CDR3 in DNA: TGTGCCAGCAGTGAAGGCCCTTTTACTAGCACAGATACGCAGTATTTT. As protein: CASSEGPFTSTDTQYF.

The rearrangement uses TRBV5-1 and TRBJ2-1; 12 nucleotides agree with TRBD2. The CDR3 length is 15 residues. CDR1 and CDR2 from the germline V gene are SGHRS and YFSETQ. V was pared by 0 bases and J by 7 bases, with 2 bases of the junction left unmatched. CDR3 sequence: CASSLATSGGNEQFF. The CDR3, as DNA: TGCGCCAGCAGCTTGGCGACTAGCGGGGGAAATGAGCAGTTCTTC.